The 17 T cell receptor beta chains given below trace back to one sample, sequenced in a study of T and B cells in COVID-19 patients. TRB was amplified from around 250-460 ng of blood genomic DNA. BIOMED2 TRB-A/B primer pools were used in multiplex TRB PCR. From the multiplex PCR reads, TCRdb called clonotypes with MiXCR, one entry per CDR3 protein. This sample has about 5,100 distinct CDR3 sequences, with 15% to 20% found just once. Material: blood. The receptors here all came from a human donor who had recovered from COVID-19.

This chain links TRBV2 with TRBJ1-6; tentatively, D is TRBD1 (6 bases). Germline loops: CDR1 SNHLY, CDR2 FYNNEI. Trimming shortened V by 7 bases and J by 9 bases, and 16 bases separated the two germline ends. The CDR3 loop spans 14 amino acids. Written as DNA, the CDR3 is TGTGCCAGCACCGCAGGACAGCCGTCTTCACCCCTCCACTTT. Its protein is CASTAGQPSSPLHF.

This clonotype was detected a few times. The chain couples TRBV28 to TRBJ1-5; D not resolved. The CDR3 totals 12 residues. V lost 6 bases to trimming and J lost 5 bases, with 8 bases between them. Germline CDR1 MDHEN, CDR2 SYDVKM. The CDR3 is CASRESDQPQHF. The CDR3, as DNA: TGTGCCAGCAGGGAAAGCGATCAGCCCCAGCATTTT.

The chain employs TRBV20-1 and TRBJ2-1, with D tentatively TRBD2 (5 bases). CDR3 length equals 14 residues. Trimming stripped 3 bases from V and 12 bases from J, with 21 bases between. Germline V gives CDR1 DFQATT, CDR2 SNEGSKA (reference sequence). CDR3 residues: CSASPEGSLMRQFF. In DNA form, the CDR3 reads TGCAGTGCTAGTCCAGAGGGTAGCCTTATGAGGCAGTTCTTC.

Written as DNA, the CDR3 is TGTGCCAGCAACGACAGGGTATCACCCCTCCACTTT. Amino acid sequence: CASNDRVSPLHF. The chain has TRBV7-2 and TRBJ1-6, with 7 bases matching TRBD1. The V gene end was trimmed by 7 bases and the J gene end by 10 bases; junction bases not matched to a gene: 4. The CDR3 has 12 residues. Germline CDR1 reads SGHTA; CDR2 reads FQGNSA. Drawing the rest from reference TRBV7-2 and TRBJ1-6, the complete variable domain is GAGVSQSPSNKVTEKGKDVELRCDPISGHTALYWYRQSLGQGLEFLIYFQGNSAPDKSGLPSDRFSAERTGGSVSTLTIQRTQQEDSAVYLCASNDRVSPLHFGNGTRLTVT.

This clonotype is medium-sized. This sequence joins TRBV5-4 and TRBJ2-2; D gene ambiguous. CDR1 and CDR2 from the germline V gene are SGHNT and YYREEE (reference sequence). This CDR3 contains 16 residues. Trimming removed 4 bases from V and 3 bases from J, with 16 bases in between. The CDR3 region is CASSPRLVRDTGELFF. DNA of the CDR3: TGTGCCAGCAGCCCCAGACTGGTCCGCGACACCGGGGAGCTGTTTTTT.

This clonotype is classed as medium-sized. The chain has TRBV6-5 and TRBJ2-7; D remains ambiguous. Deletions cut 6 bases from V and 2 bases from J, with 14 bases between. This CDR3 contains 14 residues. The germline gives CDR1 MNHEY, CDR2 SVGAGI. CDR3 amino acids: CASRAAHTTYEQYF. The CDR3 DNA is TGTGCCAGCAGGGCAGCTCATACTACCTACGAGCAGTACTTC.

This clonotype has a handful of counts. The rearrangement uses TRBV20-1 and TRBJ2-4, with 8 bases matching TRBD1. CDR1 is DFQATT, CDR2 SNEGSKA, per germline (reference sequence). The J segment lost 7 bases and the V segment lost 3 bases, leaving 8 bases of the junction unmatched. The CDR3 consists of 14 residues. CDR3 loop: CSASSGQGWNIQYF. The DNA for the CDR3 is TGCAGTGCTAGTAGCGGACAGGGTTGGAACATTCAGTACTTC.

V is TRBV20-1 and J is TRBJ2-7; TRBD1 might be the D (5 bases). CDR3 length: 14 residues. Germline V gene lookup returns CDR1 DFQATT and CDR2 SNEGSKA (reference sequence). The germline V and J ends were trimmed by 2 bases and 2 bases, with 13 bases remaining between them. The CDR3 DNA sequence: TGCAGTGCTAGATCTTCCAGGGATACCTACGAGCAGTACTTC. It codes for CSARSSRDTYEQYF.

V usage is TRBV29-1 and J usage is TRBJ2-7; 12 positions match TRBD2. Unmatched junction bases numbered 16, after V lost 5 bases and J lost 5 bases. In germline, CDR1 is SQVTM, CDR2 ANQGSEA. CDR3 length: 17 amino acids. CDR3: CSVLGLAGGPLRDEQYF. DNA of the CDR3: TGCAGCGTTCTGGGGCTAGCGGGAGGGCCTCTAAGGGACGAGCAGTACTTC.

This clonotype is labeled medium-sized. The chain uses TRBV5-5 and TRBJ1-4; TRBD1 matches at 10 bases. Germline assignment: CDR1 SGHKS and CDR2 YYEKEE (reference sequence). The CDR3 runs to 16 residues. J gave up 6 bases and V 3 bases, and 8 bases lay outside the gene matches. The CDR3 is CASSSRDRGWDEKLFF. The CDR3, as DNA: TGTGCCAGCAGCTCCCGGGACAGGGGTTGGGATGAAAAACTGTTTTTT.

Judged by abundance, this clonotype is medium-sized. The V call is TRBV6-5, the J call TRBJ2-3; 7 nucleotides align to TRBD1. Germline V gene data show CDR1 as MNHEY and CDR2 as SVGAGI. The trim removed 6 bases at V and 5 bases at J, leaving 11 bases unmatched. The CDR3 has 15 amino acids. The CDR3 region has the DNA TGTGCCAGCAGGTTACAGGGGCTAGGGGGAGATACGCAGTATTTT. This sequence encodes CASRLQGLGGDTQYF.

This clonotype qualifies as medium-sized. The chain couples TRBV5-6 to TRBJ2-3; D may correspond to TRBD1 or TRBD2 (5 bases each). The CDR3 loop spans 14 amino acids. The V and J ends lost 3 bases and 7 bases respectively, with 15 bases between them. The V gene's germline CDR1 is SGHDT and CDR2 YYEEEE. This CDR3 is CASSSLRGANTQYF. The DNA of the CDR3 is TGTGCCAGCAGCTCGTTACGAGGGGCTAATACGCAGTATTTT.

This clonotype appeared many times. V is TRBV5-1 and J is TRBJ2-2; 8 bases are shared with TRBD2. Germline V gene lookup returns CDR1 SGHRS and CDR2 YFSETQ. The CDR3 has 16 residues. With 0 bases clipped from V and 5 bases from J, the junction kept 6 bases outside the gene matches. CDR3 coding DNA: TGCGCCAGCAGCTTGGCGACTAGCGCATGGACCGGGGAGCTGTTTTTT. Amino acids: CASSLATSAWTGELFF. Full variable domain (missing parts from reference TRBV5-1 and TRBJ2-2): KAGVTQTPRYLIKTRGQQVTLSCSPISGHRSVSWYQQTPGQGLQFLFEYFSETQRNKGNFPGRFSGRQFSNSRSEMNVSTLELGDSALYLCASSLATSAWTGELFFGEGSRLTVL.

The chain combines TRBV28 with TRBJ2-3; 7 bases fit TRBD1. This CDR3 is built from 13 residues. Germline lookup yields CDR1 MDHEN and CDR2 SYDVKM. The trim removed 4 bases at V and 7 bases at J, leaving 5 bases unmatched. The CDR3 DNA reads TGTGCCAGCAGTTACGACAGGGTTCATACGCAGTATTTT. This encodes CASSYDRVHTQYF.

This clonotype turned up a few times. The chain combines TRBV9 with TRBJ2-1; D possibly matches TRBD1 or TRBD2 (5 bases each). CDR1 is SGDLS and CDR2 is YYNGEE in the germline V gene. The CDR3 covers 15 residues. V gave up 4 bases and J gave up 5 bases, with 16 bases separating them. CDR3 in amino acids: CASSPGTLGHNEQFF. The DNA of the CDR3 is TGTGCCAGCAGCCCCGGGACCCTAGGGCACAATGAGCAGTTCTTC.

The chain is built from TRBV20-1 and TRBJ2-1, with 7 bases fitting TRBD1. V shed 6 bases, J shed 0 bases, and the junction held 8 bases outside the gene matches. This CDR3 contains 15 residues. The germline V gene encodes CDR1 DFQATT and CDR2 SNEGSKA (reference sequence). In nucleotides, the CDR3 is TGCAGTGCCGAACTTAGGGGGCACTCCTACAATGAGCAGTTCTTC. Protein: CSAELRGHSYNEQFF.

V usage is TRBV2 and J usage is TRBJ1-5; D not resolved. Germline CDR1 SNHLY, CDR2 FYNNEI. V lost 6 bases, J lost 0 bases, and 15 bases lay in between. This CDR3 spans 16 amino acids. The CDR3 DNA sequence: TGTGCCAGCAGAATTGGAGGAGTTCGTAGCAATCAGCCCCAGCATTTT. Amino acids: CASRIGGVRSNQPQHF.